Described below is a single T cell receptor (beta chain) sequence and its context. This record belongs to a study of cytomegalovirus exposure and HLA in healthy donors. Both 60 Vbeta primers and 13 Jbeta primers went into the PCR. The assay was immunoSEQ multiplex PCR, and TCRdb's table has in-frame clones only and misses some. This sample has under 150,000 clones, with almost 80% found just once. CDR1 and CDR2 from the germline V gene are SGHVS and FQNEAQ. The CDR3 has 15 amino acids. Trimming took 5 bases from V and 10 from J; bases not matched to a gene: 14. The clonotype comes from a man younger than 35 in good health and CMV-seronegative. The specimen was PBMCs. V is TRBV7-8 and J is TRBJ1-2, with TRBD1 identical over 9 bases. The CDR3 loop reads CASSPRDRVFGFYTF. CDR3 nucleotide sequence: TGTGCCAGCAGCCCCAGGGACAGGGTGTTCGGATTCTACACCTTC.